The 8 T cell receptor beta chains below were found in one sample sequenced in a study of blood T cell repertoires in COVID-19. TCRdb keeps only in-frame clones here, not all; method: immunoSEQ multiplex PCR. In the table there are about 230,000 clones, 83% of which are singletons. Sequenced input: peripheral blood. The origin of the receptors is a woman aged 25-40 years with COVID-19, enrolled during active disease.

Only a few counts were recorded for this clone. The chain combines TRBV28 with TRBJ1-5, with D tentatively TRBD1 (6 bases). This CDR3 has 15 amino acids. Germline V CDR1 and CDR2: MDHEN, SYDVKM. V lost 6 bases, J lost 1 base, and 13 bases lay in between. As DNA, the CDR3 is TGTGCCAGCAGCCGAGGACAGACAAGCAATCAGCCCCAGCATTTT. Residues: CASSRGQTSNQPQHF.

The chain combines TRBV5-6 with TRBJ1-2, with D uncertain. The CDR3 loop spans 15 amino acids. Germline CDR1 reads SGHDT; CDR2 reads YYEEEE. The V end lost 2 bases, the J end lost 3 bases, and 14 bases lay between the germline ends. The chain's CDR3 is CASSLGGYYDYGYTF. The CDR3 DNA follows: TGTGCCAGCAGCTTAGGAGGTTATTATGACTATGGCTACACCTTC.

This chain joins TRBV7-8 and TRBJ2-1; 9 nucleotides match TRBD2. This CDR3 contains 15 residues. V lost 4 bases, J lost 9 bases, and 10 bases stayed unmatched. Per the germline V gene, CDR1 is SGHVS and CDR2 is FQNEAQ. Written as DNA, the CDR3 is TGTGCCAGCAGCTCCGGGGAGCTAGCGGGATTTGAGCAGTTCTTC. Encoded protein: CASSSGELAGFEQFF.

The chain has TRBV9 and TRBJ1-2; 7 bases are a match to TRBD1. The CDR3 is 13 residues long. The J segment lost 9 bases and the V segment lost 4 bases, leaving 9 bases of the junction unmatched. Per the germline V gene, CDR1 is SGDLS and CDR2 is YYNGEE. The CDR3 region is CASSPPTGRRYTF. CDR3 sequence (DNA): TGTGCCAGCAGCCCTCCGACAGGGAGGCGCTACACCTTC.

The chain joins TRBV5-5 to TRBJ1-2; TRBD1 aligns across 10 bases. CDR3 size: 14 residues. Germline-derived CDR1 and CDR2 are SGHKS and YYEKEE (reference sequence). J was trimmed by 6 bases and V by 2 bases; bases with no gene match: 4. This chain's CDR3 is CASSLLGTGDGYTF. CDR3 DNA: TGTGCCAGCAGCTTACTCGGGACAGGGGATGGCTACACCTTC.

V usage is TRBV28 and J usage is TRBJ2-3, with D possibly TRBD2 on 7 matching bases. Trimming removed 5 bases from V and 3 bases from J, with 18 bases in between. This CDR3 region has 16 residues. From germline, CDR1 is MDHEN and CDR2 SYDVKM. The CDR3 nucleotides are TGTGCCAGCAGTCACGAGGGGGGGCCCGGGACAGATACGCAGTATTTT. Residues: CASSHEGGPGTDTQYF.

This CDR3 reads CASSGDRASGNTIYF. The CDR3 DNA reads as TGTGCCAGCAGTGGGGACAGGGCCTCTGGAAACACCATATATTTT. The chain joins TRBV2 to TRBJ1-3; 9 positions agree with TRBD1. The V gene's germline CDR1 is SNHLY and CDR2 FYNNEI. V was clipped by 4 bases and J by 0 bases; unmatched bases: 1. The CDR3 extends over 15 amino acids.

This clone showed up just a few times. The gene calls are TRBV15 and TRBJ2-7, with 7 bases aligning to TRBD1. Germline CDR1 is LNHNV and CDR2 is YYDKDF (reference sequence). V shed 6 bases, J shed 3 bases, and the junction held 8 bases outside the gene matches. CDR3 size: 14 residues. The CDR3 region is CATSIQGMGYEQYF. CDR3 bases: TGTGCCACCAGTATACAGGGGATGGGCTACGAGCAGTACTTC.